The rows below give T cell receptor beta chains drawn from one sample of a study of shared clonotypes between healthy human individuals. Profiled with immunoSEQ multiplex PCR; TCRdb holds only in-frame clones, not every one. This sample has 2 million to 3 million clones, with over 85% found just once. Sample: naive CD4+ T cells from PBMCs. The origin of the receptors is a man between 18 and 35 years old in good health. Some clones in this sample may be carry-over from other donors' samples. Each CDR3 is given with its conserved first and last residue. A D gene is named only where the DNA matches it firmly. Clone size appears in some rows only: once, few, many, or a class for an expanded clone.

J gene | D gene | clone size | V gene | CDR3 protein | CDR3 DNA
TRBJ2-5 | - | - | TRBV29-1 | CSVDPQAAETQYF | TGCAGCGTTGATCCCCAAGCGGCGGAGACCCAGTACTTC
TRBJ2-1 | - | - | TRBV14 | CASSQGVRVGEQFF | TGTGCCAGCAGCCAGGGCGTGCGAGTCGGGGAGCAGTTCTTC
TRBJ2-5 | - | - | TRBV7-3 | CASSLIQGNIETQYF | TGTGCCAGCAGCTTAATCCAGGGTAATATTGAGACCCAGTACTTC
TRBJ2-1 | - | - | TRBV5-1 | CASSPEAATYNEQFF | TGCGCCAGCAGTCCCGAAGCGGCTACCTACAATGAGCAGTTCTTC
TRBJ1-1 | - | - | TRBV5-1 | CASKGEGVNTEAFF | TGCGCCAGCAAGGGCGAGGGGGTGAACACTGAAGCTTTCTTT
TRBJ2-7 | TRBD1 | - | TRBV28 | CASQPQGAGTYEQYF | TGTGCCAGCCAACCCCAGGGGGCTGGAACCTACGAGCAGTACTTC
TRBJ1-1 | - | - | TRBV5-8 | CASSFHTEAFF | TGTGCCAGCAGCTTCCACACTGAAGCTTTCTTT
TRBJ2-7 | - | - | TRBV19 | CASSIQRSYEQYF | TGTGCCAGTAGTATACAGAGGTCCTACGAGCAGTACTTC
TRBJ1-5 | TRBD1 | - | TRBV6-5 | CASAGQGGNQPQHF | TGTGCCAGCGCTGGACAGGGCGGCAATCAGCCCCAGCATTTT
TRBJ1-4 | - | - | TRBV15 | CATSRNPHSTNEKLFF | TGTGCCACCAGCAGAAATCCTCACTCAACTAATGAAAAACTGTTTTTT
TRBJ2-7 | - | - | TRBV14 | CASSPTRADSSYEQYF | TGTGCCAGCAGCCCTACCAGGGCGGATAGCTCCTACGAGCAGTACTTC
TRBJ2-7 | - | few | TRBV18 | CASSPSGSSYEQYF | TGTGCCAGCTCACCATCCGGGAGCTCCTACGAGCAGTACTTC
TRBJ2-1 | - | - | TRBV28 | CASSPPGDGEQFF | TGTGCCAGCAGCCCTCCAGGGGATGGTGAGCAGTTCTTC
TRBJ2-1 | - | - | TRBV5-1 | CASSGGHYNEQFF | TGCGCCAGCAGCGGAGGGCACTACAATGAGCAGTTCTTC
TRBJ1-5 | - | - | TRBV6-1 | CASSEFVGQALVRPQHF | TGTGCCAGCAGTGAGTTTGTCGGGCAGGCGCTCGTGCGGCCCCAGCATTTT
TRBJ1-3 | - | - | TRBV4-2 | CASSQAVPPNSGNTIYF | TGTGCCAGCAGCCAAGCGGTACCTCCGAACTCTGGAAACACCATATATTTT
TRBJ2-1 | TRBD1 | - | TRBV9 | CASSSDRGFNEQFF | TGTGCCAGCAGCTCCGACAGGGGGTTCAATGAGCAGTTCTTC
TRBJ2-7 | - | - | TRBV18 | CASSPPSQPYEQYF | TGTGCCAGCTCACCACCATCGCAGCCCTACGAGCAGTACTTC
TRBJ2-7 | TRBD2 | - | TRBV6-5 | CASSPRTSGYEQYF | TGTGCCAGCAGCCCGAGGACTAGCGGCTACGAGCAGTACTTC
TRBJ2-4 | TRBD1 | - | TRBV5-8 | CASSIPGQGTENIQYF | TGTGCCAGCAGCATACCGGGACAGGGAACGGAAAACATTCAGTACTTC
TRBJ1-3 | TRBD1 | - | TRBV9 | CASSQQGSSGNTIYF | TGTGCCAGCAGCCAACAGGGGAGCTCTGGAAACACCATATATTTT
TRBJ1-3 | - | - | TRBV11-2 | CASSPLKSRGGGNTIYF | TGTGCCAGCAGCCCTTTAAAGAGCAGGGGAGGTGGAAACACCATATATTTT
TRBJ2-3 | TRBD2 | - | TRBV11-3 | CASSSGASGATDTQYF | TGTGCCAGCAGCTCCGGGGCTAGCGGAGCCACAGATACGCAGTATTTT
TRBJ1-1 | TRBD1 | - | TRBV9 | CASSSRQGVHTEAFF | TGTGCCAGCAGCTCCCGACAGGGCGTGCACACTGAAGCTTTCTTT
TRBJ1-5 | - | - | TRBV28 | CASTDQWGVQPQHF | TGTGCCAGCACTGACCAATGGGGTGTGCAGCCCCAGCATTTT
TRBJ2-7 | - | - | TRBV7-2 | CASTLGRGTYEQYF | TGTGCCAGCACCTTGGGCCGGGGAACCTACGAGCAGTACTTC
TRBJ1-5 | TRBD1 | - | TRBV7-2 | CASSAVDRGVGQPQHF | TGTGCCAGCAGCGCCGTTGACAGGGGGGTGGGTCAGCCCCAGCATTTT
TRBJ2-2 | TRBD1 | - | TRBV5-4 | CASRRTGGTGELFF | TGTGCCAGCAGGCGGACAGGGGGGACCGGGGAGCTGTTTTTT
TRBJ2-4 | TRBD1 | - | TRBV19 | CASSPSDRGVYIQYF | TGTGCCAGTAGTCCGTCCGACAGGGGGGTCTACATTCAGTACTTC
TRBJ2-7 | - | - | TRBV5-1 | CASSQAAGTLNSYEQYF | TGCGCCAGCAGCCAAGCGGCCGGGACACTAAACTCCTACGAGCAGTACTTC
TRBJ1-2 | - | - | TRBV28 | CASSLWGNYGYTF | TGTGCCAGCAGTTTATGGGGAAACTATGGCTACACCTTC
TRBJ2-2 | - | - | TRBV6-4 | CASSDGYNTGELFF | TGTGCCAGCAGTGACGGGTACAACACCGGGGAGCTGTTTTTT
TRBJ2-1 | TRBD2 | - | TRBV5-4 | CASSRTGTSAYNEQFF | TGTGCCAGCAGCCGGACCGGGACTAGCGCGTACAATGAGCAGTTCTTC
TRBJ2-5 | - | - | TRBV5-4 | CASTYSGQETQYF | TGTGCCAGCACCTACAGCGGGCAAGAGACCCAGTACTTC
TRBJ2-3 | TRBD1 | once | TRBV25-1 | CASSAPGTGTDTQYF | TGTGCCAGCAGTGCCCCCGGGACAGGCACAGATACGCAGTATTTT
TRBJ1-2 | - | - | TRBV29-1 | CSVSGVYGYTF | TGCAGCGTCTCAGGGGTTTATGGCTACACCTTC
TRBJ1-2 | - | - | TRBV4-2 | CASSQEGESYGYTF | TGTGCCAGCAGCCAAGAGGGGGAGAGTTATGGCTACACCTTC
TRBJ1-1 | - | - | TRBV5-6 | CASSVTGNTEAFF | TGTGCCAGCAGCGTAACAGGGAACACTGAAGCTTTCTTT
TRBJ2-1 | TRBD2 | - | TRBV7-9 | CASSRLGVAGVLHNEQFF | TGTGCCAGCAGCCGACTTGGGGTTGCGGGAGTACTTCACAATGAGCAGTTCTTC
TRBJ1-2 | - | - | TRBV5-6 | CASSPRGGLLTSPYGYTF | TGTGCCAGCAGCCCCCGGGGGGGACTTTTAACTAGCCCCTATGGCTACACCTTC
TRBJ2-7 | TRBD2 | - | TRBV28 | CASSFAGAGPTYEQYF | TGTGCCAGCAGTTTTGCGGGAGCGGGACCCACCTACGAGCAGTACTTC
TRBJ1-2 | - | - | TRBV5-1 | CASSPTYSYGYTF | TGCGCCAGCAGCCCAACTTACAGCTATGGCTACACCTTC
TRBJ2-1 | - | few | TRBV20-1 | CSAEYNEQFF | TGCAGTGCGGAATACAATGAGCAGTTCTTC